A selection of T cell receptor beta chains follows, all from one sample in a study of chemoradiotherapy in HPV16-positive cancers. Here immunoSEQ multiplex PCR was the method, and the copy in TCRdb shows in-frame clones only, minus some. The sample consists of 40,000 to 65,000 clones, more than 90% of them appearing once. Material: blood, obtained from a patient who underwent chemoradiotherapy. The receptors shown here come from a human donor with HPV-associated anogenital cancer. Both conserved end residues are part of each CDR3. D genes are given only for firm matches. A row's size may be missing; if present it is once, few, many or a size class.

j_call | d_call | v_call | clone_size | cdr3_aa | cdr3_nt
TRBJ1-2 | . | TRBV21-1 | . | CASSKEGGERSYTF | TGTGCCAGCAGCAAAGAGGGAGGGGAGAGGAGCTACACCTTC
TRBJ1-5 | . | TRBV5-1 | . | CASSLHGGRDQPQHF | TGCGCCAGCAGCTTGCATGGGGGCAGGGATCAGCCCCAGCATTTT
TRBJ1-4 | . | TRBV20-1 | once | CSVRGKEKLFF | TGCAGTGTAAGGGGGAAGGAAAAACTGTTTTTT
TRBJ2-5 | . | TRBV7-9 | . | CASSLWGAETQYF | TGTGCCAGCAGCTTGTGGGGGGCAGAGACCCAGTACTTC
TRBJ2-3 | . | TRBV11-2 | . | CASSLDRATDTQYF | TGTGCCAGCAGCTTAGATCGGGCCACAGATACGCAGTATTTT
TRBJ1-1 | . | TRBV2 | . | CASSAGRGNTEAFF | TGTGCCAGCAGTGCAGGGAGGGGGAACACTGAAGCTTTCTTT
TRBJ2-1 | . | TRBV10-3 | . | CAISIEGGQEQFF | TGTGCCATCAGTATTGAGGGGGGCCAGGAGCAGTTCTTC
TRBJ2-1 | . | TRBV4-3 | . | CASSQDFRQAYNEQFF | TGCGCCAGCAGCCAAGATTTCAGACAGGCCTACAATGAGCAGTTCTTC
TRBJ2-7 | . | TRBV11-2 | . | CASSLDLVTGAYEQYF | TGTGCCAGCAGCTTAGATCTGGTGACTGGGGCCTACGAGCAGTACTTC
TRBJ2-7 | . | TRBV7-9 | . | CASSLGAGPTLLSSYEQYF | TGTGCCAGCAGCCTAGGGGCGGGGCCCACGCTCTTGAGCTCCTACGAGCAGTACTTC
TRBJ1-1 | . | TRBV5-1 | . | CASSGAGMNTEAFF | TGCGCCAGCAGCGGGGCAGGGATGAACACTGAAGCTTTCTTT
TRBJ1-3 | . | TRBV30 | . | CAWSLALGVSGGNTIYF | TGTGCCTGGAGTCTCGCTCTAGGGGTCTCAGGAGGAAACACCATATATTTT
TRBJ2-3 | . | TRBV6-6 | . | CASSYSRRSSTDTQYF | TGTGCCAGCAGTTACTCGAGGAGGTCTAGCACAGATACGCAGTATTTT
TRBJ1-5 | . | TRBV4-3 | once | CASSQEYQGVQPQHF | TGCGCCAGCAGCCAAGAATACCAGGGTGTTCAGCCCCAGCATTTT
TRBJ2-3 | TRBD1 | TRBV29-1 | once | CSVGTGMGTDTQYF | TGCAGCGTTGGGACAGGGATGGGGACAGATACGCAGTATTTT
TRBJ2-1 | TRBD2 | TRBV6-5 | . | CASSRTSPYNEQFF | TGTGCCAGCTCTAGGACTAGCCCCTACAATGAGCAGTTCTTC